The sequence of this T cell receptor beta chain was determined in a study of identical twins. Whole-study findings and limits: Conclusions came from cross-sectional statistical analysis, not from following the same donors.

CDR3 length equals 14 residues. Trimming took off 3 bases at V and 4 bases at J, with 10 bases between the two ends. In the case of this clonotype: No antigen is known for it.

A template switching step contributed a universal primer site, while unique molecular identifiers were present in the cDNA. TCRdb reprocessed the 5' RACE reads via MiXCR and lists one record per CDR3 protein. Among 500,000 to 550,000 distinct CDR3 sequences, less than 25% were seen once, and the ten largest hold 0.91%. Another study also made use of these data, one on T cells expressing NK-cell markers. That report adds: Several of the experiments relied on an anti-gamma-delta TCR antibody so that only alpha-beta TCR T cells were sorted. Among a few donors, these clonotypes also ranked first in the CD3+CD56-NKG2C+ fraction.

Source material: CD4+ T cells sorted from blood. This clonotype originated in a young woman in good health. The chain uses TRBV12-3 or TRBV12-4 and TRBJ2-1, with TRBD2 as a possible D gene (5 bases). In DNA form, the CDR3 reads TGTGCCAGCAGTTTGTTACTAGGGTACAATGAGCAGTTCTTC. Translated, it gives CASSLLLGYNEQFF.